The 13 T cell receptor beta chains below were found in one sample sequenced in a study of blood T cell repertoires in COVID-19. Assay used: immunoSEQ multiplex PCR; TCRdb lists only in-frame clones, some missing. The repertoire holds 150,000 to 200,000 clones, with approximately 91% as singletons. The sample taken for sequencing was peripheral blood. These receptor sequences come from a man aged 18 to 29 with acute or convalescent COVID-19.

This clone was counted a single time. The chain employs TRBV9 and TRBJ2-3; D not resolved. The V and J ends lost 7 bases and 2 bases respectively, with 14 bases between them. CDR3 length: 14 amino acids. Germline CDR1 and CDR2: SGDLS and YYNGEE. The CDR3 bases are TGTGCCAGCGGAGAGCGACCGGACACAGATACGCAGTATTTT. Amino acids: CASGERPDTDTQYF.

A note on this clone: Other nucleotide sequences from this sample produce the same CDR3. This rearrangement joins TRBV5-1 to TRBJ2-3; tentative D call: TRBD2 (6 bases). Trimming took off 4 bases at V and 0 bases at J, with 12 bases between the two ends. This CDR3 has 15 residues. CDR1 and CDR2 from the germline V gene are SGHRS and YFSETQ. CDR3: CASSPGGLSTDTQYF. CDR3 sequence (DNA): TGCGCCAGCAGCCCCGGGGGATTAAGCACAGATACGCAGTATTTT.

This clone was seen a single time. This chain uses TRBV19 with TRBJ1-5; a possible D gene is TRBD1 (5 bases). Trimming left V 5 bases short and J 3 bases short, with 14 bases between. The CDR3 runs 15 residues. The germline V gene encodes CDR1 LNHDA and CDR2 SQIVND (reference sequence). Written as DNA, the CDR3 is TGTGCCAGTAGTGTTCAGGGTTCGTACAATCAGCCCCAGCATTTT. Translation: CASSVQGSYNQPQHF.

This chain joins TRBV30 and TRBJ1-4; no definite D call. CDR1 and CDR2 (germline): GTSNPN, SVGIG (reference sequence). The CDR3 consists of 16 residues. V gave up 0 bases and J gave up 5 bases, with 16 bases separating them. This CDR3 is CAWSVKIGVMNEKLFF. CDR3 bases: TGTGCCTGGAGTGTAAAGATAGGAGTCATGAATGAAAAACTGTTTTTT.

The V call is TRBV19, the J call TRBJ1-2; no definite D call. This CDR3 contains 13 residues. Germline CDR1 reads LNHDA; CDR2 reads SQIVND (reference sequence). V gave up 5 bases and J gave up 3 bases, with 10 bases separating them. CDR3 loop: CASSAGSYYGYTF. As DNA, the CDR3 is TGTGCCAGTAGTGCCGGGAGTTACTATGGCTACACCTTC.

This chain joins TRBV30 and TRBJ1-4; 8 nucleotides agree with TRBD1. V was pared by 1 base and J by 7 bases, with 2 bases of the junction left unmatched. The germline V gene encodes CDR1 GTSNPN and CDR2 SVGIG (reference sequence). The length of the CDR3 is 13 residues. CDR3 bases: TGTGCCTGGAGTGAACAGGGGGGTGAAAAACTGTTTTTT. It is translated as CAWSEQGGEKLFF.

The CDR3 here is CASSRATNEKLFF. Here the CDR3 DNA reads TGCGCCAGCAGCCGAGCAACTAATGAAAAACTGTTTTTT. The rearrangement joins TRBV5-1 to TRBJ1-4, with D unclear. Deletions cut 4 bases from V and 0 bases from J, with 4 bases between. The germline gives CDR1 SGHRS, CDR2 YFSETQ. This CDR3 comprises 13 residues.

The V gene is TRBV6-1, the J gene TRBJ2-7; maybe TRBD2 (5 bases). Germline CDR1 and CDR2: MNHNS and SASEGT. Trimming stripped 1 base from V and 9 bases from J, with 10 bases between. The CDR3 extends over 12 amino acids. The CDR3 region has the DNA TGTGCCAGCAGTGAAGGGCCGGGAAGGCAGTACTTC. It yields the protein CASSEGPGRQYF.

The V gene is TRBV6-1, the J gene TRBJ2-7; 8 bases line up with TRBD1. Looked up from germline, CDR1 is MNHNS and CDR2 is SASEGT. The CDR3 runs to 19 residues. With 0 bases clipped from V and 0 bases from J, the junction kept 13 bases outside the gene matches. The CDR3 DNA sequence: TGTGCCAGCAGTGAAGCCCTTAACACTAGGACAGGGCCCTCCTACGAGCAGTACTTC. It encodes CASSEALNTRTGPSYEQYF.

This chain uses TRBV5-1 with TRBJ1-3, with TRBD1 matching over 7 bases. The V gene's germline CDR1 is SGHRS and CDR2 YFSETQ. Trimming took 0 bases from V and 0 from J; bases not matched to a gene: 3. The CDR3 consists of 16 residues. The CDR3 protein is CASSLATGYSGNTIYF. CDR3 sequence (DNA): TGCGCCAGCAGCTTGGCGACAGGGTACTCTGGAAACACCATATATTTT.

The rearrangement uses TRBV5-1 and TRBJ2-5; D gene unclear. CDR1 SGHRS and CDR2 YFSETQ come from the germline V gene. This CDR3 comprises 13 residues. With 0 bases removed from V and 3 bases from J, the gap between germline ends came to 6 bases. CDR3 protein: CASSLGLKETQYF. The DNA of the CDR3 is TGCGCCAGCAGCTTGGGACTTAAAGAGACCCAGTACTTC.

The chain is built from TRBV7-8 and TRBJ1-2, with TRBD1 matching 10 bases. V trimming: 2 bases; J trimming: 4 bases; junction bases outside the gene matches: 10. CDR3 length: 17 residues. CDR1 SGHVS and CDR2 FQNEAQ come from the germline V gene. This chain's CDR3 is CASSLFRPGQGFYGYTF. CDR3 nucleotides: TGTGCCAGCAGCTTATTTCGGCCGGGACAGGGGTTCTATGGCTACACCTTC.

This chain links TRBV7-9 with TRBJ1-4; possible D gene TRBD1, 5 bases. Germline V CDR1 and CDR2: SEHNR, FQNEAQ (reference sequence). This CDR3 region has 14 residues. Trimming pared 2 bases from V and 3 bases from J, leaving 7 bases between. CDR3 residues: CASSLKGSNEKLFF. CDR3 DNA: TGTGCCAGCAGCTTAAAGGGGTCTAATGAAAAACTGTTTTTT.